This entry describes one T cell receptor beta chain. One junction end does not reproduce the germline sequence, and a read error may be involved. This entry comes from a study of tumor-infiltrating lymphocytes in primary liver carcinoma. Germline values: CDR1 SGHRS, CDR2 YFSETQ. The CDR3 spans 15 residues. The input was about 490 ng total RNA; TCR beta cDNA was made from it with a constant-region primer. Nested multiplex PCR, run for three rounds with slightly modified ARM-PCR, yielded TCR beta libraries. PCR rounds one and two used TRBV1-TRBV30 forward primers with a C-beta reverse primer for approximately 11 cycles each. TCRdb ran MiXCR on the multiplex PCR reads and lists one entry per CDR3 protein. The repertoire holds about 320,000 distinct CDR3 sequences, with approximately 60% as singletons. Germline DNA was extracted too, while blood RNA derived from unsorted whole blood.

The rearrangement links TRBV5-1 to TRBJ2-5; 8 nucleotides line up with TRBD2. Sequencing was done on a sample of peripheral blood. The sequence came from a man between 35 and 55 years old with primary liver carcinoma and hepatitis B virus infection. The CDR3 coding sequence is TGCACCAGCAACCCGGGACTAGGCACTCAAGAGACCCAGTACTTC. It encodes CTSNPGLGTQETQYF. Drawing the rest from reference TRBV5-1 and TRBJ2-5, the complete variable domain is KAGVTQTPRYLIKTRGQQVTLSCSPISGHRSVSWYQQTPGQGLQFLFEYFSETQRNKGNFPGRFSGRQFSNSRSEMNVSTLELGDSALYLCTSNPGLGTQETQYFGPGTRLLVL.